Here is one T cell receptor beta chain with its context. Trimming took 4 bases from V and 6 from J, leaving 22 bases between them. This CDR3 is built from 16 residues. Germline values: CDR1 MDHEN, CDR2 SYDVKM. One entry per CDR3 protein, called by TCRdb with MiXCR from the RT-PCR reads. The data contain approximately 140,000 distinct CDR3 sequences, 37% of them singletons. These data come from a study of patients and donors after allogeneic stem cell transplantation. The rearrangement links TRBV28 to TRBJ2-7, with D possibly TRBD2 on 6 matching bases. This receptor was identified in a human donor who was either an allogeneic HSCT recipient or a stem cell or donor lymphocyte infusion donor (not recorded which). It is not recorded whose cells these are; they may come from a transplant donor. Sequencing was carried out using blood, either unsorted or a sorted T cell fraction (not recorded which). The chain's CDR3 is CASSSGLENQYGEQYF. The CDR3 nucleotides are TGTGCCAGCAGTTCGGGACTCGAAAACCAGTACGGCGAGCAGTACTTC.